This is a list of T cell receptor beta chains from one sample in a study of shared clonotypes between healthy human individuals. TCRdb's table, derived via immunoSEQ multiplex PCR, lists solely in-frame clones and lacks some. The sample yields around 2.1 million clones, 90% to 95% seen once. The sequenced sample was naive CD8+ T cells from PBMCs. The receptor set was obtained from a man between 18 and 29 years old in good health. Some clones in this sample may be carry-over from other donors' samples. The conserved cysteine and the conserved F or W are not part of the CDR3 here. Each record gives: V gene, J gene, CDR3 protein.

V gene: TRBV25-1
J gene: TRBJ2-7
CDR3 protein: ASSRQSNHYEQY

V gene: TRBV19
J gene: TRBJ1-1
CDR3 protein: ASSIDFGVVMNTEAF

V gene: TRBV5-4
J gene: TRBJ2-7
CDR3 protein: ASSFGQGNYEQY

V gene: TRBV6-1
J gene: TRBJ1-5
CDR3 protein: ASSSDYQPQH

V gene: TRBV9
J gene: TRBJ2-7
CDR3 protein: ASSVDFLASYEQY

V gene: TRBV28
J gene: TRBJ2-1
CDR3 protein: ASSFLGNEQF

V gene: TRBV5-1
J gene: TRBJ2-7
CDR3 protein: ASSLRAGAYEQY

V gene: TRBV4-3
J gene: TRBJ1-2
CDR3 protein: ASRRTGENGYT

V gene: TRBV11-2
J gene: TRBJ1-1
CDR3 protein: ASSLPGQMIMNTEAF

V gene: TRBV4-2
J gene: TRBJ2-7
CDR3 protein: ASSQEYSGRVYEQY

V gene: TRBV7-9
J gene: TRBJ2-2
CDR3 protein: ASSRSEAGELF

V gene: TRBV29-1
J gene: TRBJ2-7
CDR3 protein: SALIGGDYEQY

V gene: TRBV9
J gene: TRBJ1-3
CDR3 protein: ASSVENSNQISSGNTIY

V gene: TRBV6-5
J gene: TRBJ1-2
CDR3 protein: ASSYGGTYGYT

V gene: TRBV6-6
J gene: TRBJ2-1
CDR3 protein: ASSYAGTGNVNEQF

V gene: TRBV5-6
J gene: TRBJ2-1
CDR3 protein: ASSLGLVEQF

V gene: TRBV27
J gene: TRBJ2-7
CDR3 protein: ASSSLDLQYEQY

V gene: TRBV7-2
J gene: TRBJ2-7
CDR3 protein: ASSLSRDQPTYEQY

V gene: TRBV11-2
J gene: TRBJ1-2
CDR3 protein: ASPGQATNYGYT

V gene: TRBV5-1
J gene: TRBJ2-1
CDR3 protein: ASSLNPGLAGDNEQF

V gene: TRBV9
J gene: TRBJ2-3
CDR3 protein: ASSVGGLPQDTQY

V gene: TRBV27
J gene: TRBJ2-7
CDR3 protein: ASSSLRQGDYEQY

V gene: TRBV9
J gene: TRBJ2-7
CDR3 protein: ASSGNRDTFYEQY

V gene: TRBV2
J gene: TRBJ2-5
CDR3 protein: ASSGTIIPSQETQY

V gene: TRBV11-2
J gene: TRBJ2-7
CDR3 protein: ASSPGGDEQY

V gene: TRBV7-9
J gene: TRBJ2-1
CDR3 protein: ASSPPSGATYNEQF

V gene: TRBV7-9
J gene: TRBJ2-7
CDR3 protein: ASRPGRGSYEQY

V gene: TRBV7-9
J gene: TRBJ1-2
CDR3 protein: ASSARDRGGYT

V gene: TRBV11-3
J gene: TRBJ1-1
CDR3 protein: ASSLYARWGLNTEAF

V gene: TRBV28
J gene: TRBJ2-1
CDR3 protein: ASSESRRSSYNEQF

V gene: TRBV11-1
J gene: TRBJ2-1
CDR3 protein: ASSSPAWAGTRSYNEQF

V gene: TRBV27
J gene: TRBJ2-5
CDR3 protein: ASSLRLAGTQY

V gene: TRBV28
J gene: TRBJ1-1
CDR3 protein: ASNEGMNTEAF

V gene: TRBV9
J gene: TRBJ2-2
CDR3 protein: ASSALTTPLGELF

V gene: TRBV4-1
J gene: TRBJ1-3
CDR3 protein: ASSQTSFSGNTIY

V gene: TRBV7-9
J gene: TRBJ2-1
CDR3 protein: ASSSTSGRGYDEQF

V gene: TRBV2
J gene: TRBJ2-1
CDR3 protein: ASSEVSRLTLYNEQF

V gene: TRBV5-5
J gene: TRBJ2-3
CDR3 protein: ASSLETRTPDTQY

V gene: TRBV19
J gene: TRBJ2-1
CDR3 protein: ASSETGSSYNEQF

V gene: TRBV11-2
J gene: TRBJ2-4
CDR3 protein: ASSLAGEGKNIQY

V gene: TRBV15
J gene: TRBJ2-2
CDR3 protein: ATSRDQTGTSENTGELF

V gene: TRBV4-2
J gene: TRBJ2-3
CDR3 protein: ASRGGDTQY

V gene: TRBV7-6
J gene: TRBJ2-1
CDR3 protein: ASSLASRVNEQF

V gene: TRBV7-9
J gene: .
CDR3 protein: ASSMRTGDPYEQY

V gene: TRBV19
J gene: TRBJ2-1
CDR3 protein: ASSLAGGNYNEQF

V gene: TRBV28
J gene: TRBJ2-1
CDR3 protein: ASRPSGRITYNEQF

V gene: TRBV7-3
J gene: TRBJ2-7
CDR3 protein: ASSSQGNEQY

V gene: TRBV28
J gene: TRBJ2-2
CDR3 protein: ASSLMRITGLPTVDGELF

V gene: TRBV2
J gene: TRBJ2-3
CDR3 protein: ASSEGFLGPGGTDTQY

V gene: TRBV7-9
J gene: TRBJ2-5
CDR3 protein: ASSPRGHQETQY

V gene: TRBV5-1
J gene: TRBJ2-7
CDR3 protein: ASSLEGNGIYEQY

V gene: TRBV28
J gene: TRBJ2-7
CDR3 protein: ASSYDPKYEQY

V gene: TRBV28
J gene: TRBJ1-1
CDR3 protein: ASSILVTEAF

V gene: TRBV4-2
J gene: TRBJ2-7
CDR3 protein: ASSQEAGGAYEQY

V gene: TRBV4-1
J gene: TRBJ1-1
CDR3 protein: ASTPGTGGTEAF

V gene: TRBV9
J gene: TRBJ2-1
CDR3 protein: ASSVRLAPSNEQF

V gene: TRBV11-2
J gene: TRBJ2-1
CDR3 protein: ASSLGTPWEQF

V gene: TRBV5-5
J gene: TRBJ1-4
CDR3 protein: ASSEPDRSNNEKLF

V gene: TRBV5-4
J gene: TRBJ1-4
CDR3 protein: ASSPELGDEKLF

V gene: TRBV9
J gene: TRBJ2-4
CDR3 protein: ASSPGGPHIQY